These T cell receptor beta chains were read from a single sample in a study of T cell responses to AZD1222 COVID-19 vaccine. TCRdb's table, derived via immunoSEQ multiplex PCR, lists solely in-frame clones and lacks some. The table shows roughly 70,000 clones, with approximately 81% occurring only once. The source material was peripheral blood, sampled on day 0 of AZD1222 vaccination. These receptors all come from an adult in good health. Both conserved end residues are part of each CDR3. A D gene is named only where the DNA matches it firmly. The size field is filled for only some rows; it gives once, few, many or a size class.

len	v_gene	d_gene	abundance	j_gene	CDR3nt	CDR3aa
16	TRBV29-1	NA	few	TRBJ1-6	TGCAGCGTTGACACCACAGGGCCGAGAGGTGATTCACCCCTCCACTTT	CSVDTTGPRGDSPLHF
12	TRBV29-1	TRBD1	NA	TRBJ2-5	TGCAGCGTTGGGACAGGGGAAGAGACCCAGTACTTC	CSVGTGEETQYF
13	TRBV7-9	NA	NA	TRBJ2-5	TGTGCCAGCAGCTTACCACCCAGTGAGACCCAGTACTTC	CASSLPPSETQYF
13	TRBV6-2/TRBV6-3	NA	NA	TRBJ1-1	TGTGCCAGCAGTCCCGGGACACACGCTACAGCTTTCTTT	CASSPGTHATAFF
13	TRBV27	TRBD1	NA	TRBJ2-5	TGTGCCAGCAGTACAGGGGGCCCAGAGACCCAGTACTTC	CASSTGGPETQYF
13	TRBV12-3/TRBV12-4	NA	NA	TRBJ2-4	TGTGCCAGCAGTTTGGCAGGGAGTAACATTCAGTACTTC	CASSLAGSNIQYF
16	TRBV5-1	NA	NA	TRBJ1-2	TGCGCCAGCAGCCATCCGGGACAACCTTTAAACTATGGCTACACCTTC	CASSHPGQPLNYGYTF
13	TRBV5-6	TRBD1	NA	TRBJ1-6	TGTGCCAGCAGTGGACAGGGGAATTCACCCCTCCACTTT	CASSGQGNSPLHF
15	TRBV7-9	NA	NA	TRBJ1-4	TGTGCCAGCAGCTTAGGAGGAGTAGGGAATGAAAAACTGTTTTTT	CASSLGGVGNEKLFF
15	TRBV18	NA	NA	TRBJ2-1	TGTGCCAGCTCACCAGGCGGGGGCCAGTACAATGAGCAGTTCTTC	CASSPGGGQYNEQFF
11	TRBV10-3	NA	NA	TRBJ2-3	TGTGCCATCAGAAGTTCAGATACGCAGTATTTT	CAIRSSDTQYF
15	TRBV7-2	TRBD1	few	TRBJ2-5	TGTGCCAGCAGCGCCCGGGACAGGGGGGTGCAGACCCAGTACTTC	CASSARDRGVQTQYF
15	TRBV7-9	NA	once	TRBJ2-2	TGTGCCAGCAGCTTAGCGGGGGGCTCCACCGGGGAGCTGTTTTTT	CASSLAGGSTGELFF
11	TRBV20-1	NA	NA	TRBJ1-2	TGCAGTGCAGGGGTAGATTATGGCTACACCTTC	CSAGVDYGYTF
15	TRBV20-1	NA	NA	TRBJ2-7	TGCAGTGCTAGTGGGTCGGCGGAAAGCTCCTACGAGCAGTACTTC	CSASGSAESSYEQYF
15	TRBV18	NA	NA	TRBJ1-1	TGTGCCAGCCGACTAGGGGGGCTCATGAACACTGAAGCTTTCTTT	CASRLGGLMNTEAFF
15	TRBV6-1	NA	NA	TRBJ1-5	TGTGCCAGCAGTGACAGCTGGTATAGCAATCAGCCCCAGCATTTT	CASSDSWYSNQPQHF
16	TRBV5-1	NA	once	TRBJ2-2	TGCGCCAGCAGCTTGGCCCTGGGTTCGAACACCGGGGAGCTGTTTTTT	CASSLALGSNTGELFF
17	TRBV5-5	NA	NA	TRBJ2-2	TGTGCCAGCAGCCCCCTTGGGGACACCGTGAACACCGGGGAGCTGTTTTTT	CASSPLGDTVNTGELFF
15	TRBV9	TRBD1	NA	TRBJ1-2	TGTGCCAGCAGCCCTTCCGGGACAGATACTTATGGCTACACCTTC	CASSPSGTDTYGYTF
17	TRBV18	TRBD1	NA	TRBJ2-5	TGTGCCAGCTCACCGGATACGGGACAGGGAGTACACGAGACCCAGTACTTC	CASSPDTGQGVHETQYF
17	TRBV7-2	TRBD2	NA	TRBJ2-2	TGTGCCAGCAGCTTCCCCGGACTAGCGGGGGGGCTGAGGGAGCTGTTTTTT	CASSFPGLAGGLRELFF
14	TRBV6-5	NA	many	TRBJ2-3	TGTGCCAGCAGCCAACCAAGCCTCCTAGATACGCAGTATTTT	CASSQPSLLDTQYF
12	TRBV12-3/TRBV12-4	NA	NA	TRBJ1-6	TGTGCCAGCAGTTTTGGGGGATCACCCCTCCACTTT	CASSFGGSPLHF
15	TRBV3-1/TRBV3-2	NA	NA	TRBJ1-3	TGTGCCAGCAGCCAAGACACAGCTACTGGAAACACCATATATTTT	CASSQDTATGNTIYF
14	TRBV6-5	NA	NA	TRBJ1-2	TGTGCCAGCATCCCAGGAACCGCTAACTATGGCTACACCTTC	CASIPGTANYGYTF
14	TRBV9	NA	NA	TRBJ1-3	TGTGCCAGCAGCGTAGGGGGAACTGGAAACACCATATATTTT	CASSVGGTGNTIYF
14	TRBV19	NA	NA	TRBJ1-3	TGTGCCAGTAGTAATCAGGTCCTTGGAAACACCATATATTTT	CASSNQVLGNTIYF
14	TRBV2	TRBD1	NA	TRBJ1-1	TGTGCCAGCAGTGAGTACCCGCAGGGGGGTGAAGCTTTCTTT	CASSEYPQGGEAFF
17	TRBV19	TRBD1	NA	TRBJ2-1	TGTGCCAGTAGTATTACGACAGGGGGCTCCCCAACGTATGAGCAGTTCTTC	CASSITTGGSPTYEQFF
15	TRBV5-6	NA	NA	TRBJ1-2	TGTGCCAGCAGCTCTCTTATAGGTAGCGTCTATGGCTACACCTTC	CASSSLIGSVYGYTF
13	TRBV10-3	NA	few	TRBJ2-1	TGTGCCGCACGGGACTCAACTGGAAATGAGCAGTTCTTC	CAARDSTGNEQFF
19	TRBV7-9	TRBD1	once	TRBJ1-4	TGTGCCAGCAGCTTAGCCTCGGGACAGCCGGATACAACTAATGAAAAACTGTTTTTT	CASSLASGQPDTTNEKLFF
16	TRBV19	NA	NA	TRBJ1-4	TGTGCCAGTAGTAGGGGAGTGATTGCAACTAATGAAAAACTGTTTTTT	CASSRGVIATNEKLFF
13	TRBV2	NA	NA	TRBJ2-7	TGTGCCAGCACGGAAGTCAGGGACTACGAGCAGTACTTC	CASTEVRDYEQYF
11	TRBV20-1	NA	NA	TRBJ2-5	TGCAGTGCGGGCGGGGAAGAGACCCAGTACTTC	CSAGGEETQYF
13	TRBV19	NA	NA	TRBJ1-1	TGTGCCAGTAGTACGGGGGTTCGAACTGAAGCTTTCTTT	CASSTGVRTEAFF
13	TRBV10-3	NA	NA	TRBJ1-5	TGTGCCATCAGTGGGACAGTCAATCAGCCCCAGCATTTT	CAISGTVNQPQHF
15	TRBV5-1	TRBD1	NA	TRBJ1-1	TGCGCCAGCAGCTCAGGGACAGGGGGGTACACTGAAGCTTTCTTT	CASSSGTGGYTEAFF
15	TRBV5-5	NA	NA	TRBJ1-1	TGTGCCAGCAGCTACCTATCAGGGCGGAACACTGAAGCTTTCTTT	CASSYLSGRNTEAFF
13	TRBV11-3	NA	NA	TRBJ2-2	TGTGCCAGCAGCACGGGGGACACCGGGGAGCTGTTTTTT	CASSTGDTGELFF
13	TRBV7-6	NA	NA	TRBJ1-6	TGTGCCAGCAGCTTAGACCTATCAGGGCCCCTCCACTTT	CASSLDLSGPLHF
15	TRBV5-1	NA	NA	TRBJ1-4	TGCGCCAGCAGATCGCCTGGGATGGGGGATGAAAAACTGTTTTTT	CASRSPGMGDEKLFF
14	TRBV6-5	NA	few	TRBJ2-2	TGTGCCAGCAATGGGGTTGCGGACACCGGGGAGCTGTTTTTT	CASNGVADTGELFF
12	TRBV11-2	NA	NA	TRBJ1-4	TGTGCCAGCAGCTTAGGGAACGAAAAACTGTTTTTT	CASSLGNEKLFF
15	TRBV5-8	NA	few	TRBJ1-6	TGTGCCAGCAGCCCCGATCCTGAAACTAATTCACCCCTCCACTTT	CASSPDPETNSPLHF
13	TRBV5-1	NA	once	TRBJ1-1	TGCGCCAGCAGCTTGGATTTGGGCAGTGAAGCTTTCTTT	CASSLDLGSEAFF
15	TRBV5-1	NA	NA	TRBJ2-7	TGCGCCAGCAGCTTGGCCCCAGGGCCAGACTACGAGCAGTACTTC	CASSLAPGPDYEQYF
15	TRBV6-6	NA	NA	TRBJ1-5	TGTGCCAGCAGTTACGGGAGGGGTTATCATCAGCCCCAGCATTTT	CASSYGRGYHQPQHF
11	TRBV19	NA	few	TRBJ1-2	TGTGCCAGTAGTAGCAGCTATGGCTACACCTTC	CASSSSYGYTF
14	TRBV10-3	NA	NA	TRBJ1-6	TGTGCCTCTACACCGGGGGGCTTAGGCTCACCCCTCCACTTT	CASTPGGLGSPLHF
14	TRBV7-9	NA	NA	TRBJ1-5	TGTGCCAGCAGCTTGACGGCTAGCAATCAGCCCCAGCATTTT	CASSLTASNQPQHF